The 23 T cell receptor beta chains below come from one sample, sequenced in a study of T-cell reconstitution after alpha-beta-depleted transplantation in children. Researchers prepared the TCRbeta library using unique molecular identifiers, the study reports. TCRdb reprocessed the PCR reads via MiXCR and lists one record per CDR3 protein. The sample has about 110,000 distinct CDR3 sequences, approximately 10% seen once. The sequencing used PBMCs from the stem cell graft donor, collected from the stem cell graft. The receptors come from a human donor who donated a stem cell graft to a child with acute lymphoblastic leukemia.

Worth noting for this clonotype: At one of its ends the junction is not consistent with the germline gene, which may arise from a read error. V and J are TRBV29-1 and TRBJ2-2, with 9 bases lining up with TRBD2. Germline V gene data show CDR1 as SQVTM and CDR2 as ANQGSEA. CDR3 length equals 13 residues. Here the CDR3 DNA reads TGCAGCGTAAAACTCACCCCTAGCGGGGAGCTGTTTTTC. Encoded protein: CSVKLTPSGELFF.

Many counts were recorded for this clonotype. This chain links TRBV6-2 or TRBV6-3 with TRBJ2-2; possibly TRBD2 for D (6 bases). Germline assignment: CDR1 MNHEY and CDR2 SVGEGT. Trimming pared 2 bases from V and 4 bases from J, leaving 11 bases between. The CDR3 is 15 residues long. The CDR3 DNA reads as TGTGCCAGCAGTTACCCCGGGACTTCCACCGGGGAGCTGTTTTTT. This translates into CASSYPGTSTGELFF.

In this sample, this clonotype turned up many times. This chain connects TRBV12-3 or TRBV12-4 to TRBJ1-5; 9 nucleotides match TRBD1. The V and J ends lost 4 bases and 6 bases, in that order; junction bases with no gene match: 7. CDR3 length equals 15 residues. The CDR3 nucleotides are TGTGCCAGCAGTTCCGGGACAGGGCTCAGTCAGCCCCAGCATTTT. This sequence encodes CASSSGTGLSQPQHF.

This clonotype was recorded at least ten times. The chain links TRBV12-3 or TRBV12-4 to TRBJ1-1, with D unclear. The CDR3 contains 13 residues. V was pared by 7 bases and J by 2 bases, with 11 bases between. The CDR3 region has the DNA TGTGCCAGCACTAGGTACTCCAACACTGAAGCTTTCTTT. Its translation: CASTRYSNTEAFF.

With regard to this clonotype: With a much larger clone just one base away, this may be a read error. The gene calls are TRBV5-1 and TRBJ2-5; 8 bases map to TRBD2. With 4 bases clipped from V and 4 bases from J, the junction kept 6 bases outside the gene matches. Germline V gives CDR1 SGHRS, CDR2 YFSETQ. The CDR3 length is 14 residues. CDR3 in DNA: TGCGCCAGCAGCGGGACTAGAACTTCAGAGACCCAGTACTTC. It is translated as CASSGTRTSETQYF.

The table lists this clonotype with many counts. The chain recombines TRBV12-3 or TRBV12-4 with TRBJ2-7; the D gene is possibly TRBD1 (6 bases). There are 13 residues in the CDR3. V shed 2 bases and J shed 3 bases, with 8 bases lying between them. The CDR3 DNA sequence: TGTGCCAGCAGTTTAACAGGGAACTACGAGCAGTACTTC. Protein sequence: CASSLTGNYEQYF.

This clonotype occurred many times. The rearrangement links TRBV15 to TRBJ2-7, with D maybe TRBD1 (5 bases). This CDR3 spans 14 amino acids. V was clipped by 0 bases and J by 4 bases, with 10 bases between them. CDR1 is LNHNV, CDR2 YYDKDF, per germline (reference sequence). The DNA of the CDR3 is TGTGCCACCAGCAGAGACAGGGCTCTTTACGAGCAGTACTTC. Translation gives CATSRDRALYEQYF.

This clonotype was detected only a few times. The chain carries TRBV19 and TRBJ1-3, with D possibly matching TRBD1 (6 bases). Germline lookup yields CDR1 LNHDA and CDR2 SQIVND (reference sequence). Trimming shortened V by 3 bases and J by 0 bases, and 12 bases separated the two germline ends. The CDR3 totals 16 residues. The CDR3 DNA is TGTGCCAGTAGTATGGAGACAGGACGCTCTGGAAACACCATATATTTT. Protein product: CASSMETGRSGNTIYF. The full variable domain, in which reference TRBV19 and TRBJ1-3 provide the parts outside the CDR3, is DGGITQSPKYLFRKEGQNVTLSCEQNLNHDAMYWYRQDPGQGLRLIYYSQIVNDFQKGDIAEGYSVSREKKESFPLTVTSAQKNPTAFYLCASSMETGRSGNTIYFGEGSWLTVV.

This clonotype was counted many times. This chain connects TRBV9 to TRBJ1-4; 11 bases map to TRBD1. V lost 3 bases to trimming and J lost 7 bases; unmatched junction nucleotides: 8. The CDR3 spans 16 residues. The V gene's germline CDR1 is SGDLS and CDR2 YYNGEE. CDR3 sequence: CASSAYKGQGGEKLFF. The DNA for the CDR3 is TGTGCCAGCAGCGCCTATAAGGGACAGGGGGGTGAAAAACTGTTTTTT.

This rearrangement joins TRBV20-1 to TRBJ2-5; no clear D. Per the germline V gene, CDR1 is DFQATT and CDR2 is SNEGSKA (reference sequence). CDR3 size: 17 residues. Trimming shortened V by 3 bases and J by 0 bases, and 20 bases separated the two germline ends. The CDR3 DNA sequence: TGCAGTGCTAGTGGGCCATCCGAGAACGAGTACCAAGAGACCCAGTACTTC. Translated, it gives CSASGPSENEYQETQYF.

This clonotype was seen at least ten times. This chain links TRBV6-5 with TRBJ1-1, with 7 bases matching TRBD1. The germline V gene has CDR1 MNHEY and CDR2 SVGAGI. The CDR3 runs 16 residues. The V gene end was trimmed by 2 bases and the J gene end by 0 bases; junction bases not matched to a gene: 6. The CDR3 nucleotides are TGTGCCAGCAGTTACGCGGCAGGGGGGGTGAACACTGAAGCTTTCTTT. This codes for CASSYAAGGVNTEAFF.

The genes are TRBV6-6 and TRBJ1-1, with unresolved D. Germline lookup yields CDR1 MNHNY and CDR2 SVGAGI (reference sequence). This CDR3 has 12 residues. V was clipped by 6 bases and J by 1 base, with 6 bases between them. CDR3 in DNA: TGTGCCAGCAGCCGGGAGAACACTGAAGCTTTCTTT. This gives the protein CASSRENTEAFF.

This clonotype was detected ten times or more. The V and J genes are TRBV6-1 and TRBJ1-1; D may be TRBD1 (5 bases). The CDR3 length is 15 residues. CDR1 and CDR2 (germline): MNHNS, SASEGT. V lost 4 bases and J 9 bases, leaving 21 bases between the germline ends. The CDR3 here is CASSVRDTGGTQAFF. CDR3 DNA sequence: TGTGCCAGCAGTGTCCGGGATACCGGGGGGACCCAAGCTTTCTTT.

This clonotype was observed many times. The chain combines TRBV12-3 or TRBV12-4 with TRBJ2-2; 9 positions agree with TRBD1. With 6 bases clipped from V and 6 bases from J, the junction kept 5 bases outside the gene matches. The CDR3 sequence is 14 residues long. The CDR3 DNA reads as TGTGCCAGCAGCCGGGACAGGGCATCCGGGGAGCTGTTTTTT. Its protein is CASSRDRASGELFF.

This clonotype was counted between two and nine times. J is TRBJ2-7 and V is TRBV20-1; 7 bases are a match to TRBD1. From germline, CDR1 is DFQATT and CDR2 SNEGSKA (reference sequence). V gave up 6 bases and J gave up 0 bases; unmatched junction bases: 14. The CDR3 has 16 amino acids. As DNA, the CDR3 is TGCAGTGCCCCCCTCTCCGACAGGGCGAGCTCCTACGAGCAGTACTTC. Protein sequence: CSAPLSDRASSYEQYF.

In its sample, this clonotype was seen many times. The genes are TRBV10-3 and TRBJ2-7; 9 nucleotides align to TRBD1. Germline loops: CDR1 ENHRY, CDR2 SYGVKD. The CDR3 sequence is 14 residues long. With 6 bases clipped from V and 1 base from J, the junction kept 4 bases outside the gene matches. For the CDR3, the DNA is TGTGCCATCAGACGGGACAGGGAGTCCTACGAGCAGTACTTC. Translated, it gives CAIRRDRESYEQYF.

This clonotype was counted at least ten times. The chain has TRBV5-1 and TRBJ2-3, with D maybe TRBD1 (7 bases). The germline CDR1 and CDR2 sequences are SGHRS and YFSETQ. The CDR3 is 16 residues long. Trimming removed 7 bases from V and 5 bases from J, with 23 bases in between. For the CDR3, the DNA is TGCGCCAGCGGCACCCTCCCGGCCAGGGGGGTAGATACGCAGTATTTT. It translates to CASGTLPARGVDTQYF. The full variable domain, with the rest looked up from reference TRBV5-1 and TRBJ2-3, is KAGVTQTPRYLIKTRGQQVTLSCSPISGHRSVSWYQQTPGQGLQFLFEYFSETQRNKGNFPGRFSGRQFSNSRSEMNVSTLELGDSALYLCASGTLPARGVDTQYFGPGTRLTVL.

This clonotype was observed at least ten times. Germline is not matched at one junction end, which may reflect a read error. The chain uses TRBV5-6 and TRBJ2-4, with D maybe TRBD1 (5 bases). Germline V lookup: CDR1 SGHDT, CDR2 YYEEEE. This CDR3 spans 11 amino acids. Here the CDR3 DNA reads TGTGCCAGCAGCTTGGGCCAGGGTGGGGACTTC. This sequence encodes CASSLGQGGDF.

This clonotype was recorded at least ten times. The chain couples TRBV11-2 to TRBJ1-2; D unresolved. The V end lost 5 bases, the J end lost 5 bases, and 12 bases lay between the germline ends. Germline V gives CDR1 SGHAT, CDR2 FQNNGV. The CDR3 is 13 amino acids. CDR3 loop: CASSRGAFYGYTF. CDR3 sequence (DNA): TGTGCCAGCAGCCGCGGAGCCTTTTATGGCTACACCTTC.

This clonotype came up many times. J is TRBJ1-3 and V is TRBV29-1; D possibly corresponds to TRBD1 (6 bases). V lost 1 base, J lost 0 bases, and 16 bases lay in between. CDR1 SQVTM and CDR2 ANQGSEA come from the germline V gene. This CDR3 has 17 residues. This CDR3 is CSVEVGDGGPSGNTIYF. The CDR3, as DNA: TGCAGCGTTGAAGTTGGGGATGGGGGCCCCTCTGGAAACACCATATATTTT.

At least ten counts were recorded for this clonotype. V usage is TRBV20-1 and J usage is TRBJ2-7; weak D call: TRBD2 (5 bases). Germline V CDR1 and CDR2: DFQATT, SNEGSKA (reference sequence). The CDR3 length is 14 residues. The V and J ends lost 5 bases and 0 bases respectively, with 14 bases between them. The CDR3 nucleotides read TGCAGTGCTTACTCCGGGATCCTCTCCTACGAGCAGTACTTC. Encoded protein: CSAYSGILSYEQYF.

The V call is TRBV5-6, the J call TRBJ2-7; 10 bases are a match to TRBD1. Germline CDR1 is SGHDT and CDR2 is YYEEEE. The CDR3 extends over 13 amino acids. Trimming cost V 4 bases and J 6 bases; bases outside gene matches: 4. CDR3 sequence (DNA): TGTGCCAGCAGCGCCCGACAGGGGGCCGAGCAGTACTTC. Its translation: CASSARQGAEQYF.

This clonotype appeared many times. This chain connects TRBV12-3 or TRBV12-4 to TRBJ2-3, with TRBD2 as a possible D gene (6 bases). The CDR3 sequence is 15 residues long. Trimming shortened V by 6 bases and J by 0 bases, and 13 bases separated the two germline ends. The CDR3 DNA reads TGTGCCAGCAGGAACCTAGCGCAGAGCACAGATACGCAGTATTTT. Translation gives CASRNLAQSTDTQYF.